Each of the 31 T cell receptor beta chains below was sequenced from the same sample in a study of molecular identifiers for immune sequencing clone quantification (dated by TCRdb to 2016 to 2019). The library was obtained by PCR. The sample was run on a NextSeq 500. TCRdb cleaned the public reads at Q25 with fastp, built clones with MiXCR and kept in-frame beta chains. A single entry per CDR3 protein holds the most common genes and DNA from its merged rows. In this sample the table shows approximately 630,000 distinct CDR3 sequences, 25% of which occur a single time. Together, the top ten hold 0.78% of the sample. Sequencing input: naive CD8+ T cells from blood, with Jurkat cell RNA spiked in. Interpreted using the paper, the cell subset or site label stands for: FACS-sorted CD8+CD4-CCR7+CD45RA+ naive T cells. Receptors were obtained from a human donor in good health. Some libraries in this study had Jurkat cell RNA spiked in.

This clonotype has a handful of counts. The chain has TRBV5-1 and TRBJ2-3; D gene ambiguous. Germline CDR1 SGHRS, CDR2 YFSETQ. The V end was cut by 6 bases, the J end by 1 base, with 30 bases between. CDR3 length: 20 residues. The CDR3 bases are TGCGCCAGCAACCCCGCAGAGGACCCGGGCTTTGGCGTTCGCACAGATACGCAGTATTTT. Amino acids: CASNPAEDPGFGVRTDTQYF.

This clonotype was picked up one time. The V and J genes are TRBV7-9 and TRBJ1-3; tentative D call: TRBD1 (5 bases). V gave up 5 bases and J gave up 2 bases, with 13 bases separating them. Looked up from germline, CDR1 is SEHNR and CDR2 is FQNEAQ (reference sequence). This CDR3 is 15 amino acids long. CDR3 amino acids: CASSHPQGAGNTIYF. The DNA of the CDR3 is TGTGCCAGCAGCCACCCCCAGGGCGCTGGAAACACCATATATTTT. The full variable domain, its missing parts supplied by reference TRBV7-9 and TRBJ1-3, is DTGVSQNPRHKITKRGQNVTFRCDPISEHNRLYWYRQTLGQGPEFLTYFQNEAQLEKSRLLSDRFSAERPKGSFSTLEIQRTEQGDSAMYLCASSHPQGAGNTIYFGEGSWLTVV.

About this clonotype: One junction end does not reproduce the germline sequence, and a read error may be involved. The chain is built from TRBV19 and TRBJ2-2; a weak D match, TRBD2 (6 bases). The CDR3 totals 15 residues. The germline gives CDR1 LNHDA, CDR2 SQIVND (reference sequence). CDR3 nucleotide sequence: TGTGCCGGTAGATGGAGTAGCGGAAACACCGGGGAGCTGTTTTTT. Amino acids: CAGRWSSGNTGELFF.

This clonotype showed up just once. An end of the junction differs from the germline gene, which may be a read error. V gene TRBV11-2 combines with J gene TRBJ1-1; TRBD1 is a possible D gene (6 bases). CDR1 is SGHAT, CDR2 FQNNGV, per germline. The CDR3 runs 16 residues. The CDR3 loop is CASRLAGGAGAPEAFF. As DNA, the CDR3 is TGTGCCAGCCGCTTAGCTGGGGGGGCCGGGGCCCCTGAAGCTTTCTTT. The complete variable domain, with remaining parts taken from reference TRBV11-2 and TRBJ1-1, reads EAGVAQSPRYKIIEKRQSVAFWCNPISGHATLYWYQQILGQGPKLLIQFQNNGVVDDSQLPKDRFSAERLKGVDSTLKIQPAKLEDSAVYLCASRLAGGAGAPEAFFGQGTRLTVV.

The table lists this clonotype with many counts. The chain joins TRBV6-1 to TRBJ2-5; D might be TRBD2 (5 bases). The CDR3 runs 16 residues. V lost 3 bases to trimming and J lost 5 bases, with 19 bases between them. From germline, CDR1 is MNHNS and CDR2 SASEGT. CDR3 DNA sequence: TGTGCCAGCAGTGACCCCCAACTAGACGGACGGGAGACCCAGTACTTC. Its translation: CASSDPQLDGRETQYF.

This clonotype showed up just a few times. This rearrangement joins TRBV5-1 to TRBJ2-7; D may be TRBD2 (5 bases). Germline-derived CDR1 and CDR2 are SGHRS and YFSETQ. V lost 0 bases and J 0 bases, leaving 7 bases between the germline ends. The CDR3 is made up of 14 amino acids. CDR3 sequence reads: CASSLAGDSYEQYF. The CDR3 DNA reads as TGCGCCAGCAGCTTGGCCGGGGACTCCTACGAGCAGTACTTC.

This clonotype has just a few counts. CDR3 amino acids: CASSQGVMVGELFF. CDR3 in DNA: TGCGCCAGCAGCCAAGGAGTCATGGTCGGGGAGCTGTTTTTT. V gene TRBV4-3 combines with J gene TRBJ2-2; D is unresolved. CDR3 length equals 14 residues. V lost 1 base to trimming and J lost 7 bases, with 10 bases between them. Per germline, CDR1 LGHNA and CDR2 YSLEER.

The chain joins TRBV6-2 or TRBV6-3 to TRBJ1-2; a possible D gene is TRBD1 (6 bases). Trimming cost V 6 bases and J 4 bases, with 24 bases left between them. Per germline, CDR1 MNHEY and CDR2 SVGEGT. CDR3 length equals 17 residues. The CDR3 reads CASSPSSRLRDIYGYTF. The CDR3 coding sequence is TGTGCCAGCAGCCCGAGTTCTCGCCTCCGGGACATCTATGGCTACACCTTC.

This clonotype came up a few times. V usage is TRBV20-1 and J usage is TRBJ2-7; 8 bases align to TRBD2. CDR1 DFQATT and CDR2 SNEGSKA come from the germline V gene (reference sequence). There are 15 residues in the CDR3. Unmatched junction bases numbered 7, after V lost 0 bases and J lost 3 bases. In DNA form, the CDR3 reads TGCAGTGCTAGAGATGACGGGAGGGCCGGCTACGAGCAGTACTTC. It encodes CSARDDGRAGYEQYF.

Details on this clonotype: A read error is possible here, since a much larger clone lies one base away. The V and J genes are TRBV7-9 and TRBJ1-2; D possibly corresponds to TRBD1 (6 bases). Trimming shortened V by 1 base and J by 8 bases, and 23 bases separated the two germline ends. The length of the CDR3 is 17 residues. Germline lookup yields CDR1 SEHNR and CDR2 FQNEAQ (reference sequence). CDR3 DNA: TGTGCCAGCAGCTTAGAGCTCGGGGACACCGAATTCGGAGGCTACACCTTC. Protein product: CASSLELGDTEFGGYTF.

A few counts support this clonotype. The rearrangement joins TRBV30 to TRBJ2-7; tentatively, D is TRBD1 (5 bases). Germline V lookup: CDR1 GTSNPN, CDR2 SVGIG (reference sequence). V gave up 2 bases and J gave up 3 bases, with 14 bases separating them. The CDR3 contains 14 residues. The CDR3 is CAWSLIQGNYEQYF. CDR3 in DNA: TGTGCCTGGAGTCTTATCCAGGGCAACTACGAGCAGTACTTC. The variable domain in full, completed from reference TRBV30 and TRBJ2-7, reads SQTIHQWPATLVQPVGSPLSLECTVEGTSNPNLYWYRQAAGRGLQLLFYSVGIGQISSEVPQNLSASRPQDRQFILSSKKLLLSDSGFYLCAWSLIQGNYEQYFGPGTRLTVT.

This clonotype was counted a few times. The chain has TRBV7-6 and TRBJ2-7; no clear D. The CDR3 totals 14 residues. Germline assignment: CDR1 SGHVS and CDR2 FNYEAQ. With 1 base removed from V and 6 bases from J, the gap between germline ends came to 13 bases. The CDR3 DNA sequence: TGTGCCAGCAGCTTAGGAGGCGAACGCCCCGAGCAGTACTTC. It codes for CASSLGGERPEQYF.

The sample holds a few counts of this clonotype. The chain has TRBV20-1 and TRBJ2-7; D is ambiguous. CDR3 length: 13 amino acids. Trimming removed 2 bases from V and 2 bases from J, with 10 bases in between. Germline-derived CDR1 and CDR2 are DFQATT and SNEGSKA (reference sequence). DNA for the CDR3: TGCAGTGCTAGACCCCACAGCACCTACGAGCAGTACTTC. Protein product: CSARPHSTYEQYF.

The chain couples TRBV6-6 to TRBJ2-7; 8 positions match TRBD2. The CDR3 is 14 amino acids. V lost 7 bases and J lost 6; bases outside the gene matches: 11. The germline V gene encodes CDR1 MNHNY and CDR2 SVGAGI (reference sequence). CDR3: CASTAPGGGSEQYF. Here the CDR3 DNA reads TGTGCCAGCACCGCACCGGGGGGGGGAAGCGAGCAGTACTTC.

Details on this clonotype: Mismatch with germline at one junction end may stem from a read error. The chain recombines TRBV3-1 with TRBJ2-5; 9 bases match TRBD2. Germline V gene lookup returns CDR1 LGHDT and CDR2 YNNKEL (reference sequence). The CDR3 has 15 amino acids. CDR3 coding DNA: TGTGCCAGCAGCCAAGCGGGCGGGGGGGCAGAGCCCCAGTACTTC. It codes for CASSQAGGGAEPQYF.

This sequence joins TRBV27 and TRBJ2-7, with D possibly being TRBD1 (6 bases). The length of the CDR3 is 14 residues. The V end lost 5 bases, the J end lost 7 bases, and 18 bases lay between the germline ends. Germline V gives CDR1 MNHEY, CDR2 SMNVEV (reference sequence). CDR3 bases: TGTGCCAGCAGTGCCCTACAGGGTGGGGCAGAGCAGTACTTC. Residues: CASSALQGGAEQYF.

This clonotype was picked up a small number of times. This chain uses TRBV19 with TRBJ2-7; 10 nucleotides align to TRBD2. The CDR3 totals 16 residues. The germline CDR1 and CDR2 sequences are LNHDA and SQIVND (reference sequence). The junction had 11 bases not matched to a gene; V was cut back by 4 bases and J by 5 bases. CDR3 sequence reads: CASSRLPGLAIDEQYF. In DNA, the CDR3 is TGTGCCAGTAGTAGACTACCGGGACTAGCGATTGACGAGCAGTACTTC.

V gene TRBV3-1 combines with J gene TRBJ1-3, with D perhaps matching TRBD1 (6 bases). The germline CDR1 and CDR2 sequences are LGHDT and YNNKEL (reference sequence). The CDR3 totals 19 residues. V was shortened by 0 bases and J by 3 bases, with 21 bases between the two germline ends. DNA of the CDR3: TGTGCCAGCAGCCAAGATCCAGCATACGCAGGGGAAGATGGAAACACCATATATTTT. Residues: CASSQDPAYAGEDGNTIYF.

There are a few counts of this clonotype. V gene TRBV24-1 combines with J gene TRBJ1-3, with D unresolved. With 5 bases removed from V and 0 bases from J, the gap between germline ends came to 7 bases. From germline, CDR1 is KGHDR and CDR2 SFDVKD. This CDR3 is built from 14 residues. CDR3 DNA: TGTGCCACCAGTGGGTCGAACTCTGGAAACACCATATATTTT. Its protein product is CATSGSNSGNTIYF.

Remarks on this clonotype: A much larger clone lies a single base off, so this may be a read error. The chain recombines TRBV6-5 with TRBJ1-1; no definite D call. From germline, CDR1 is MNHEY and CDR2 SVGAGI. The CDR3 sequence is 13 residues long. Trimming took off 6 bases at V and 1 base at J, with 9 bases between the two ends. In DNA, the CDR3 is TGTGCCAGCAGAACTTGGGAGAACACTGAAGCTTTCTTT. It specifies CASRTWENTEAFF.

On this clonotype: This may stem from a read error, because a much larger clone lies one nucleotide away. The chain is built from TRBV24-1 and TRBJ2-3; TRBD1 matches at 10 bases. After removal of 4 bases from V and 4 bases from J, the junction contained 7 bases not matched to a gene. Germline V CDR1 and CDR2: KGHDR, SFDVKD. This CDR3 has 16 residues. CDR3 amino acids: CATSERTGGYPDTQYF. CDR3 sequence (DNA): TGTGCCACCAGTGAGCGGACAGGGGGATACCCAGATACGCAGTATTTT.

This sequence joins TRBV9 and TRBJ2-3; D is possibly TRBD2 (5 bases). V lost 3 bases and J 8 bases, leaving 10 bases between the germline ends. Germline V lookup: CDR1 SGDLS, CDR2 YYNGEE. CDR3 length: 12 residues. CDR3 DNA sequence: TGTGCCAGCAGCGCCCCCCGGGGTACGCAGTATTTT. Its protein product is CASSAPRGTQYF.

The table lists this clonotype with a few counts. The chain carries TRBV4-1 and TRBJ2-7, with a weak D call TRBD2 (5 bases). The CDR3 contains 16 residues. Germline V gene data show CDR1 as MGHRA and CDR2 as YSYEKL. Trimming took 0 bases from V and 0 from J, leaving 12 bases between them. The CDR3: CASSQDPRLASYEQYF. In DNA, the CDR3 is TGCGCCAGCAGCCAAGATCCCAGGCTAGCCTCCTACGAGCAGTACTTC.

The gene calls are TRBV28 and TRBJ1-6; no clear D. Germline values: CDR1 MDHEN, CDR2 SYDVKM. The CDR3 is 13 amino acids. Between the trimmed V and J ends, which lost 7 bases and 7 bases, there was a span of 11 bases. CDR3 amino acids: CASTQVLNSPLHF. DNA of the CDR3: TGTGCCAGCACGCAGGTACTAAATTCACCCCTCCACTTT.

This clonotype was counted at least ten times. This chain links TRBV6-5 with TRBJ2-2; D gene unclear. Trimming pared 2 bases from V and 5 bases from J, leaving 12 bases between. CDR3 size: 15 residues. Per the germline V gene, CDR1 is MNHEY and CDR2 is SVGAGI. CDR3 sequence (DNA): TGTGCCAGCAGTTACGGGTTAGCTCATACCGGGGAGCTGTTTTTT. Its protein is CASSYGLAHTGELFF.

V is TRBV30 and J is TRBJ1-2; 7 nucleotides align to TRBD1. The V segment lost 0 bases and the J segment 0 bases; nucleotides outside the gene matches: 7. The CDR3 consists of 16 residues. Germline CDR1 reads GTSNPN; CDR2 reads SVGIG (reference sequence). This CDR3 is CAWSVLGTDPNYGYTF. CDR3 DNA: TGTGCCTGGAGTGTACTAGGGACAGATCCTAACTATGGCTACACCTTC.

This clonotype has more than one count but fewer than ten. V usage is TRBV5-6 and J usage is TRBJ1-1; D gene unclear. Germline CDR1 reads SGHDT; CDR2 reads YYEEEE. Trimming took 0 bases from V and 3 from J, leaving 12 bases between them. The CDR3 loop spans 15 amino acids. The CDR3: CASSLVRRRDTEAFF. CDR3 bases: TGTGCCAGCAGCTTGGTCAGGAGAAGGGACACTGAAGCTTTCTTT.

Comment on this clonotype: A single base separates this from a much larger clone, so it may be a read error. The chain joins TRBV7-8 to TRBJ1-4; TRBD1 matches at 10 bases. The CDR3 covers 18 residues. The V and J ends lost 5 bases and 7 bases, in that order; junction bases with no gene match: 16. CDR1 and CDR2 from the germline V gene are SGHVS and FQNEAQ. The CDR3 spells CASSLSGQGEWIGEKLFF. Written as DNA, the CDR3 is TGTGCCAGCAGCCTTTCAGGACAGGGGGAATGGATAGGTGAAAAACTGTTTTTT.

This clonotype has ten or more counts. The CDR3, as DNA: TGTGCCAGCAGCCCGGTGACAGGGGCCAGCTCCTACGAGCAGTACTTC. Its protein is CASSPVTGASSYEQYF. J is TRBJ2-7 and V is TRBV7-8, with 8 bases identical to TRBD1. Germline CDR1 and CDR2: SGHVS and FQNEAQ. V was clipped by 5 bases and J by 0 bases; unmatched bases: 9. The CDR3 spans 16 residues.

Points on this clonotype: At one end the junction does not follow the germline gene, possibly because of a read error. CDR3 in amino acids: CASCGADPAYEHYF. The CDR3 DNA follows: TGTGCCAGCTGCGGGGCGGACCCAGCCTACGAGCACTACTTC. The chain employs TRBV9 and TRBJ2-7, with D perhaps matching TRBD2 (6 bases). The germline V gene encodes CDR1 SGDLS and CDR2 YYNGEE. The CDR3 runs 14 residues.

The sample holds a few counts of this clonotype. The chain has TRBV10-3 and TRBJ2-5; 8 bases are a match to TRBD2. CDR3 length equals 16 residues. Germline values: CDR1 ENHRY, CDR2 SYGVKD. Trimming at V came to 0 bases and at J to 1 base, leaving 4 bases not matched to a gene. The chain's CDR3 is CAISESSGGSQETQYF. As DNA, the CDR3 is TGTGCCATCAGTGAGTCCAGCGGGGGCTCCCAAGAGACCCAGTACTTC.